Below are 18 T cell receptor beta chains sequenced from a single sample in a study of patients and donors after allogeneic stem cell transplantation. TCRdb reanalysed the RT-PCR reads using MiXCR and keeps one entry per CDR3 protein. The sample shows roughly 940,000 distinct CDR3 sequences, 15% to 20% of them seen only once. Sequencing input: blood, either unsorted or a sorted T cell fraction (not recorded which). Every receptor here comes from a human donor who was either an allogeneic HSCT recipient or a stem cell or donor lymphocyte infusion donor (not recorded which). It is not recorded whose cells these are; they may come from a transplant donor.

This clonotype has just a few counts. The chain joins TRBV5-1 to TRBJ1-4; no firm D call. This CDR3 is built from 15 residues. Per germline, CDR1 SGHRS and CDR2 YFSETQ. V dropped 3 bases and J dropped 5 bases, with 14 bases sitting between them. The CDR3 DNA follows: TGCGCCAGCAGCTCCTCCCCCGGTCGGAATGAAAAACTGTTTTTT. This encodes CASSSSPGRNEKLFF.

This clonotype came up a few times. This chain links TRBV7-8 with TRBJ1-1, with no clear D. V was trimmed by 4 bases and J by 1 base, leaving 13 bases between them. Germline V gene data show CDR1 as SGHVS and CDR2 as FQNEAQ. The CDR3 is made up of 15 amino acids. CDR3 in amino acids: CASSSADSGNTEAFF. The CDR3 bases are TGTGCCAGCAGCTCCGCGGACTCGGGGAACACTGAAGCTTTCTTT.

The chain combines TRBV20-1 with TRBJ1-6; tentatively, D is TRBD1 (6 bases). The CDR3 has 14 residues. Per the germline V gene, CDR1 is DFQATT and CDR2 is SNEGSKA (reference sequence). CDR3 sequence: CSIFGGPYNSPLHF. CDR3 nucleotide sequence: TGCAGCATTTTCGGGGGCCCCTATAATTCACCCCTCCACTTT.

This clonotype was counted a few times. The chain links TRBV4-1 to TRBJ2-1; no firm D call. The germline V gene encodes CDR1 MGHRA and CDR2 YSYEKL. This CDR3 is 15 amino acids long. V dropped 1 base and J dropped 3 bases, with 10 bases sitting between them. The CDR3 nucleotides are TGCGCCAGCAGCCAAGTTTACGGTGTCTACAATGAGCAGTTCTTC. Protein sequence: CASSQVYGVYNEQFF.

In its sample, this clonotype was seen a few times. V is TRBV30 and J is TRBJ1-2; D is unresolved. CDR1 and CDR2 (germline): GTSNPN, SVGIG (reference sequence). With 1 base removed from V and 8 bases from J, the gap between germline ends came to 8 bases. This CDR3 is 11 amino acids long. The CDR3 DNA is TGTGCCTGGAGTGAGATGGGGGGCTACACCTTC. It is translated as CAWSEMGGYTF.

This clonotype was seen more than once but under ten times. CDR3 DNA sequence: TGCAGTGCTAGAGATCGTCGGGACAGGGTCCAGCCCCAGCATTTT. Its protein is CSARDRRDRVQPQHF. V usage is TRBV20-1 and J usage is TRBJ1-5; 9 nucleotides agree with TRBD1. Germline loops: CDR1 DFQATT, CDR2 SNEGSKA (reference sequence). CDR3 size: 15 residues. V lost 0 bases and J lost 7; bases outside the gene matches: 7.

J is TRBJ2-1 and V is TRBV9; no clear D. Germline V gives CDR1 SGDLS, CDR2 YYNGEE. The CDR3 contains 13 residues. V lost 7 bases, J lost 0 bases, and 8 bases lay in between. The DNA of the CDR3 is TGTGCCAGCCGCAATGCCTCCTACAATGAGCAGTTCTTC. It is translated as CASRNASYNEQFF.

This clonotype was counted only a few times. The chain has TRBV11-2 and TRBJ2-3, with unresolved D. Looked up from germline, CDR1 is SGHAT and CDR2 is FQNNGV. This CDR3 spans 14 amino acids. The V gene lost 0 bases and the J gene lost 6 bases, with 10 bases spanning the gap. The CDR3 reads CASSLDRPRDTQYF. CDR3 DNA sequence: TGTGCCAGCAGCTTAGATCGGCCAAGGGATACGCAGTATTTT.

V is TRBV29-1 and J is TRBJ2-7; no clear D. Trimming took off 5 bases at V and 2 bases at J, with 7 bases between the two ends. Germline V gene data show CDR1 as SQVTM and CDR2 as ANQGSEA. There are 11 residues in the CDR3. The CDR3 nucleotides read TGCAGCGTTCAAGGGCCCTACGAGCAGTACTTC. It codes for CSVQGPYEQYF.

A few counts support this clonotype. This chain joins TRBV10-3 and TRBJ1-3; tentative D call: TRBD1 (6 bases). Germline CDR1 ENHRY, CDR2 SYGVKD. The CDR3 contains 16 residues. V was trimmed by 6 bases and J by 0 bases, leaving 15 bases between them. This CDR3 is CAISQTGRSSGNTIYF. CDR3 nucleotide sequence: TGTGCCATCAGCCAAACAGGGAGAAGCTCTGGAAACACCATATATTTT.

The chain recombines TRBV11-2 with TRBJ2-7; D remains ambiguous. This CDR3 is built from 14 residues. V was shortened by 5 bases and J by 0 bases, with 11 bases between the two germline ends. Germline lookup yields CDR1 SGHAT and CDR2 FQNNGV. The CDR3, as DNA: TGTGCCAGCAGCCTACACGAGAGCTCCTACGAGCAGTACTTC. Its protein product is CASSLHESSYEQYF.

This clonotype occurred a few times. The J gene is TRBJ2-5, the V gene TRBV10-3; TRBD1 agrees at 11 bases. CDR1 and CDR2 (germline): ENHRY, SYGVKD. This CDR3 comprises 14 residues. V lost 8 bases to trimming and J lost 5 bases; unmatched junction nucleotides: 7. This CDR3 is CAISPDRGRETQYF. DNA for the CDR3: TGTGCCATCTCGCCGGACAGGGGGCGGGAGACCCAGTACTTC.

This clonotype has just a few counts. V usage is TRBV27 and J usage is TRBJ1-1, with 10 bases lining up with TRBD1. The J segment lost 4 bases and the V segment lost 4 bases, leaving 6 bases of the junction unmatched. Per germline, CDR1 MNHEY and CDR2 SMNVEV (reference sequence). CDR3 size: 15 residues. The DNA for the CDR3 is TGTGCCAGCAGTTGGACAGGGGGTGGGGGCACTGAAGCTTTCTTT. This sequence encodes CASSWTGGGGTEAFF.

This clonotype was counted many times. The genes are TRBV12-3 or TRBV12-4 and TRBJ1-1, with D tentatively TRBD1 (6 bases). Trimming left V 4 bases short and J 4 bases short, with 13 bases between. This CDR3 has 14 amino acids. CDR3 region: CASSSRSRGTEAFF. In DNA form, the CDR3 reads TGTGCCAGCAGTTCGCGTTCCAGGGGCACTGAAGCTTTCTTT.

This clonotype was counted only a few times. The chain has TRBV29-1 and TRBJ2-3; D gene uncertain. The CDR3 sequence is 13 residues long. Germline V gene data show CDR1 as SQVTM and CDR2 as ANQGSEA. Trimming shortened V by 4 bases and J by 1 base, and 9 bases separated the two germline ends. CDR3 in DNA: TGCAGCGTTGGGCCTCTAGGCACAGATACGCAGTATTTT. Its translation: CSVGPLGTDTQYF.

This clonotype was detected a few times. The chain employs TRBV5-4 and TRBJ1-4; possible D gene TRBD1, 5 bases. This CDR3 spans 15 amino acids. V was clipped by 0 bases and J by 0 bases, with 6 bases between them. The germline CDR1 and CDR2 sequences are SGHNT and YYREEE (reference sequence). For the CDR3, the DNA is TGTGCCAGCAGCTTGGGGACATCAACTAATGAAAAACTGTTTTTT. Its protein is CASSLGTSTNEKLFF.

There are a few counts of this clonotype. The chain carries TRBV12-3 or TRBV12-4 and TRBJ2-1; perhaps D is TRBD1 or TRBD2 (7 bases each). CDR3 size: 15 residues. V shed 6 bases and J shed 2 bases, with 14 bases lying between them. CDR3: CASRGEGAPYNEQFF. The CDR3 DNA follows: TGTGCCAGCAGGGGGGAGGGGGCACCCTACAATGAGCAGTTCTTC.

The rearrangement uses TRBV7-9 and TRBJ2-5; TRBD2 aligns across 7 bases. V trimming: 4 bases; J trimming: 0 bases; junction bases outside the gene matches: 11. CDR1 is SEHNR and CDR2 is FQNEAQ in the germline V gene (reference sequence). CDR3 length: 17 residues. The CDR3 DNA is TGTGCCAGCAGCTCTGGGGGGGACGGAAGATACCAAGAGACCCAGTACTTC. Amino acids: CASSSGGDGRYQETQYF.